The sequence of this T cell receptor (beta chain) was determined in a study of cytomegalovirus exposure and HLA in healthy donors. Study summary: An early release of data contained tens of millions of unique TCRs, which came from HLA-typed donors.

In the PCR, 60 Vbeta and 13 Jbeta primers were used. The method was immunoSEQ multiplex PCR; TCRdb's version includes in-frame clones alone and lacks a portion of them. In the table there are over 50,000 clones, 70% to 85% of which are singletons. The J segment lost 6 bases and the V segment lost 7 bases, leaving 4 bases of the junction unmatched. This CDR3 has 11 residues. Germline values: CDR1 GTSNPN, CDR2 SVGIG (reference sequence). About this clone itself: Antigen: not known.

The study, taken as a whole, reports: Presence/absence analyses supposed approximately even sequencing depth among donors.

V and J are TRBV30 and TRBJ1-1; 8 bases are shared with TRBD1. The TCR comes from a man in his forties in good health and CMV-seronegative. Material for sequencing was PBMCs. The chain's CDR3 is CALDRVAEAFF. The CDR3 nucleotides are TGTGCCTTGGACAGGGTGGCTGAAGCTTTCTTT. Filled out from reference TRBV30 and TRBJ1-1, the complete variable domain reads SQTIHQWPATLVQPVGSPLSLECTVEGTSNPNLYWYRQAAGRGLQLLFYSVGIGQISSEVPQNLSASRPQDRQFILSSKKLLLSDSGFYLCALDRVAEAFFGQGTRLTVV.